The present TCR beta chain was sequenced within a study of shared clonotypes between healthy human individuals (dated by TCRdb to 2018 to 2021). A note on the overall study: The cohort comprised a couple of women and three men aged 18 to 49 years. Leukapheresis yielded between about 0.94 and 10 billion PBMCs per donor. To estimate repertoire size and how much clonotypes are shared between individuals, the study performed deep sequencing of blood TCR repertoires from five healthy adults. Libraries were prepared and TCR repertoires were sequenced by different laboratories using diverse techniques, in order to increase sequencing depth and limit assay-specific biases. For each donor, CD4 naive and CD4 memory were each given three plates, CD8 naive was given two plates, and CD8 memory was given one plate.

On the study overall, not on this receptor specifically: Sampling was limited to blood, and TCR repertoires in tissue likely differ from TCR repertoires in blood. About 4.5% of naive CD4, around 4% of naive CD8, 2.3% of memory CD4, and roughly 0.4% of memory CD8 clonotypes were shared across a few donors. Because the study included only a small number of donors, the genetic and exposure-history diversity represented was limited. Pairwise subsampling led to the expectation that sequencing depth would affect the degree of clonotype sharing among donors. Compared with non-shared clonotypes, the clonotypes found in all four sorted-subset donors had higher generation probabilities. Larger estimated clonotype richness was generally found for naive subsets than for memory subsets. Even with the large sequencing depth, rarefaction of the sorted-subset datasets indicated that sequencing was incomplete.

Healthy HIV-negative adults with no recently reported acute infections or vaccinations were included as donors. Every donor was a Caucasian adult residing in Nashville, Tennessee, USA. CD4+ T cells were enriched by magnetic negative selection, after which naive cells were positively selected on CD45RA and the negative fraction was taken as the memory subset. Blood was obtained by leukapheresis, after which PBMCs were separated by Ficoll-Histopaque density gradient centrifugation and cryopreserved in liquid nitrogen vapor phase. Analytical flow cytometry was used to check the purity and quantity of every magnetically sorted T cell population. Each sorted fraction had its genomic DNA isolated and then quantified by UV absorbance on a Nanodrop 2000c. Using the deep immunoSEQ assay, multiplex PCR amplified TCR CDR3 regions from genomic DNA. For each cell subset, the extracted genomic DNA was distributed evenly across all wells of several immunoSEQ 96-well plates, and each plate served as one replicate. Each replicate PCR for sorted subsets received roughly 0.2 ug genomic DNA, equal to about 30,000 T cell genomes. The purified libraries were quantified using a Qubit 3.0 fluorometer, sized with a Bioanalyzer 2100, and then quantified again using the KAPA Library Quantification kit. Each immunoSEQ 96-well plate was sequenced on its own single-read 150-cycle Illumina NextSeq 550 flow cell. In the source study's methods: Because the immunoSEQ output included only junctional sequences and no quality scores, the filtering could not be the same as the filtering used for full-length reads. Sequences were annotated with PyIR, a Python wrapper for IgBLAST v1.9, and V/J genes and CDR3 were assigned using IMGT germline references. Any read was removed if the V/J assignment was weak (E-value above 1e-6), the CDR3 was missing, or the read contained stop codons, out-of-frame junctions, or ambiguous translated residues. V3J clonotypes were defined by identical inferred V gene, J gene, and CDR3 amino acid sequence. Percentage overlap between repertoires was calculated by dividing the number of shared unique clonotypes by the size of the smaller repertoire. Richness of each repertoire was evaluated using RTK rarefaction, the Chao1 estimator, and Recon v2.1 estimates of unobserved clonotypes. Generation probabilities were computed with OLGA for all TCRbeta clonotypes obtained by the gDNA method from several donors. Held by TCRdb, this immuneACCESS table contains in-frame sequences only and omits some clones. Under half of the omission traces to an unresolved V gene where checked; the cause of the rest is unknown. That table furnishes V, J and clone size, whereas the DNA furnished D and trimming. The sample has around 2.5 million clones on record, under 95% of them singletons. The biggest ten clones account for roughly 0.36% of the sample.

The CDR3, from cysteine to phenylalanine, totals 14 residues. Kept here is only the CDR3 DNA, which spans 42 bases and is read in frame from base 1. Relative to germline, V is 10 bases shorter and J is 2 bases shorter, with 17 bases between their ends. CDR1 ENHRY and CDR2 SYGVKD are derived from the germline V gene. Turning to this clone: Its antigen remains undetermined. No qualities accompany the bases; no much larger clone lies one base away.

The sample was naive CD4+ T cells from PBMCs. The intended sense of this specimen's cell subset or site label: CD45RA+ positively selected. The sequence came from a man in his late teens or twenties in good health. Some clones in this sample may be carry-over from other donors' samples. This chain is built from TRBV10-3 and TRBJ2-5; the D element might be TRBD1 or TRBD2, as each aligns at 5 bases. The nucleotides are TGTGCCACCGGGGTGGGTGGGGGTCAAGAGACCCAGTACTTC. It translates as CATGVGGGQETQYF.